A selection of T cell receptor beta chains follows, all from one sample in a study of PD-L1 blockade in urothelial cancer. Measured with immunoSEQ multiplex PCR; TCRdb has only the in-frame clones, and not every one. The sample contains 90,000 to 120,000 clones, about nine tenths of which appear only once. The input for sequencing was PBMCs, taken around atezolizumab (anti-PD-L1) treatment. The receptors come from a woman of 80 years or more with urothelial cancer. The CDR3 runs from the conserved cysteine through the conserved F or W. The D gene is left open where the match is weak. Rows give clone size only sometimes, using once, few, many, or a class for an expanded clone.

d_gene,v_gene,abundance,j_gene,CDR3aa,CDR3nt
TRBD1,TRBV7-2,once,TRBJ2-2,CASSTWTGPTGELFF,TGTGCCAGCAGCACCTGGACAGGTCCCACCGGGGAGCTGTTTTTT
.,TRBV5-1,.,TRBJ2-5,CASSLAGLGETQYF,TGCGCCAGCAGCTTGGCAGGGCTGGGAGAGACCCAGTACTTC
TRBD1,TRBV7-9,once,TRBJ1-4,CASSFGTGGLRNEKLFF,TGTGCCAGCAGCTTTGGGACAGGGGGCTTACGTAATGAAAAACTGTTTTTT
.,TRBV6-1,.,TRBJ2-5,CASALPGGETQYF,TGTGCCAGCGCCCTCCCGGGTGGAGAGACCCAGTACTTC
TRBD1,TRBV6-1,.,TRBJ1-3,CANSGQGARGNTIYF,TGTGCCAACTCGGGACAGGGGGCGCGGGGAAACACCATATATTTT
.,TRBV10-2,.,TRBJ2-1,CASSPLQGEQFF,TGCGCCAGCAGTCCTCTACAGGGTGAGCAGTTCTTC
TRBD2,TRBV9,.,TRBJ2-1,CASSVGGGRDEQFF,TGTGCCAGCAGCGTAGGGGGCGGGAGGGATGAGCAGTTCTTC
TRBD1,TRBV27,many,TRBJ2-7,CASSLQGANYEQYF,TGTGCCAGCAGTTTGCAGGGGGCGAATTACGAGCAGTACTTC
TRBD1,TRBV6-5,once,TRBJ1-1,CASSYDEGAIFTEAFF,TGTGCCAGCAGTTATGATGAGGGGGCGATATTCACTGAAGCTTTCTTT
TRBD2,TRBV7-3,.,TRBJ2-3,CASSSSGGGWADTQYF,TGTGCCAGCAGCTCCTCGGGAGGCGGATGGGCAGATACGCAGTATTTT
.,TRBV28,.,TRBJ1-1,CASSRTVRQAFF,TGTGCCAGCAGTAGGACAGTAAGACAAGCTTTCTTT
.,TRBV6-7,.,TRBJ2-6,CASSYGADGYSGANVLTF,TGTGCCAGCAGTTACGGCGCAGACGGGTACTCTGGGGCCAACGTCCTGACTTTC
TRBD2,TRBV5-6,.,TRBJ2-7,CASNGRGAREQYF,TGTGCCAGCAACGGGCGGGGGGCTCGGGAGCAGTACTTC
TRBD2,TRBV28,.,TRBJ2-1,CASRSGSFQSEQFF,TGTGCCAGCAGGAGCGGGAGTTTCCAATCGGAGCAGTTCTTC
TRBD1,TRBV5-6,once,TRBJ2-7,CASSLGDRVSYEQYF,TGTGCCAGCAGCTTGGGAGACAGGGTATCCTACGAGCAGTACTTC
.,TRBV7-2,.,TRBJ1-5,CASSPTGFSNQPQHF,TGTGCCAGCAGCCCTACAGGGTTTAGCAATCAGCCCCAGCATTTT
.,TRBV28,.,TRBJ1-1,CASSYPGAGYTEAFF,TGTGCCAGCAGCTATCCTGGGGCGGGATACACTGAAGCTTTCTTT
TRBD2,TRBV5-4,.,TRBJ2-6,CASSPPGGLAGVGANVLTF,TGTGCCAGCAGCCCCCCCGGTGGGCTAGCGGGAGTCGGGGCCAACGTCCTGACTTTC
.,TRBV7-3,.,TRBJ1-1,CASSLTVEQVPLAFF,TGTGCCAGCAGCTTAACCGTAGAGCAGGTCCCTTTAGCTTTCTTT
TRBD1,TRBV7-2,.,TRBJ2-7,CASSFRDSSYEQYF,TGTGCCAGCAGTTTCCGGGACAGCTCCTACGAGCAGTACTTC
.,TRBV6-4,.,TRBJ2-2,CASSEGQTLAGELFF,TGTGCCAGCAGTGAGGGACAAACGTTGGCCGGGGAGCTGTTTTTT
.,TRBV5-1,.,TRBJ1-1,CASSLGGLGTEAFF,TGCGCCAGCAGCTTGGGGGGGCTAGGCACTGAAGCTTTCTTT
TRBD2,TRBV10-2,.,TRBJ2-5,CASSEFGISGSRETQYF,TGCGCCAGCAGTGAGTTCGGAATTAGCGGGAGCAGGGAGACCCAGTACTTC
TRBD2,TRBV10-3,.,TRBJ2-7,CATLPGLAAYEQYF,TGTGCCACCCTGCCGGGACTAGCGGCCTACGAGCAGTACTTC
.,TRBV4-2,.,TRBJ2-3,CASSQEEVSDTQYF,TGTGCCAGCAGCCAAGAGGAGGTATCAGATACGCAGTATTTT
TRBD1,TRBV9,.,TRBJ2-7,CASSRTDRGTTYEQYF,TGTGCCAGCAGCCGGACGGACAGGGGAACTACCTACGAGCAGTACTTC
.,TRBV5-1,.,TRBJ2-3,CASSLERGTDTQYF,TGCGCCAGCAGTTTAGAGAGGGGCACAGATACGCAGTATTTT
.,TRBV6-1,.,TRBJ2-7,CASSLRDTTYEQYF,TGTGCCAGCAGCCTACGGGACACCACCTACGAGCAGTACTTC
TRBD1,TRBV10-1,few,TRBJ2-2,CASSTGADTGELFF,TGCGCCAGCAGCACAGGGGCGGACACCGGGGAGCTGTTTTTT
TRBD1,TRBV6-1,once,TRBJ1-4,CASRATGTGVEKLFF,TGTGCCAGCAGGGCCACCGGGACAGGGGTTGAAAAACTGTTTTTT
TRBD2,TRBV5-1,.,TRBJ2-1,CASSSLAGSYNEQFF,TGCGCCAGCAGCTCCCTAGCGGGGTCCTACAATGAGCAGTTCTTC
.,TRBV27,.,TRBJ1-4,CASSSWTESNEKLFF,TGTGCCAGCAGTTCCTGGACAGAGAGTAATGAAAAACTGTTTTTT
TRBD1,TRBV30,.,TRBJ1-2,CAWSVLSGGGGYTF,TGTGCCTGGAGTGTACTGTCAGGGGGTGGAGGCTACACCTTC
TRBD2,TRBV19,once,TRBJ2-1,CATRREDEQFF,TGTGCCACCCGTCGGGAGGACGAGCAGTTCTTC
.,TRBV6-6,once,TRBJ1-2,CASSPGLNYGYTF,TGTGCCAGCAGTCCGGGACTTAACTATGGCTACACCTTC
TRBD2,TRBV7-2,.,TRBJ2-4,CASSSGGGNLAKNIQYF,TGTGCCAGCAGCTCCGGGGGGGGCAACCTAGCCAAAAACATTCAGTACTTC
TRBD1,TRBV28,.,TRBJ1-2,CAISLEPGQGYGYTF,TGTGCCATATCCCTAGAGCCGGGACAGGGGTATGGCTACACCTTC
TRBD1,TRBV5-1,.,TRBJ2-2,CASSWTGTGELFF,TGCGCCAGCAGCTGGACAGGGACTGGGGAGCTGTTTTTT
TRBD1,TRBV7-2,.,TRBJ1-4,CASSSNKGAAEKLFF,TGTGCCAGCAGCTCCAACAAGGGGGCCGCTGAAAAACTGTTTTTT
TRBD2,TRBV7-2,.,TRBJ2-7,CASSPRGLAGVNEQYF,TGTGCCAGCAGCCCGAGGGGTTTAGCGGGAGTCAACGAGCAGTACTTC
.,TRBV19,.,TRBJ1-1,CASRDTLNTEAFF,TGTGCCAGTAGGGACACCTTGAACACTGAAGCTTTCTTT